This TCR beta chain emerged from a study of siplizumab effects on memory and regulatory T cells. Study results and caveats: Alloreactive sequences from unstimulated CD4+ memory cells fell significantly with siplizumab.

Some 9.7 x 10^4 TCR templates were assayed per sample. TCRdb's table, derived via immunoSEQ multiplex PCR, lists solely in-frame clones and lacks some. The table has over 85,000 clones, 96% seen once. Per germline, CDR1 SNHLY and CDR2 FYNNEI. The ends lost 9 bases at V and 5 bases at J; junction bases unmatched: 7. The CDR3 totals 13 residues. Concerning this clone: Its antigen remains unknown.

The rearrangement links TRBV2 to TRBJ2-5, with TRBD1 matching over 9 bases. Sequenced input: naive CD4+ T cells sorted from blood. This sequence was found in a human donor in good health. The CDR3 coding sequence is TGTGCCAGTACAGGGGGCTTAGGGGAGACCCAGTACTTC. It translates to CASTGGLGETQYF.